This record concerns one T cell receptor beta chain sequence. Its antigen remains unidentified. Using MiXCR, TCRdb reanalyzed the PCR reads. The sample includes about 34,000 clones, over 15% of them seen just once. V lost 4 bases, J lost 3 bases, and 11 bases stayed unmatched. The germline V gene encodes CDR1 LGHNA and CDR2 YNFKEQ. The CDR3 is 16 amino acids. The entry originates in a study of metastatic and nonmetastatic thyroid tumors. For the study at large: Both malignant and benign thyroid patients supplied peripheral blood and tumor or nodule tissue samples, across which the repertoires of these patients were then compared. Notes on the study in general: It was reportedly found that TCR beta diversity was significantly higher in malignant thyroid tumors than in benign nodules, a difference seen in both blood and tumor samples.

All patients were treatment-naive before thyroid surgery. Specimen: blood. The gene calls are TRBV4-2 and TRBJ2-7; 8 nucleotides line up with TRBD1. The receptor was derived from a female donor with papillary thyroid cancer or a benign thyroid nodule (not recorded which). Some clones in this sample may be carry-over from other donors' samples. Here the CDR3 DNA reads TGTGCCAGCAGCCCATCAGGACAGGGACAAGACTACGAGCAGTACTTC. Protein: CASSPSGQGQDYEQYF.